This passage covers 3 T cell receptor beta chains from one sample sequenced in a study of blood T cell repertoires in COVID-19. Produced via immunoSEQ multiplex PCR; TCRdb's table is partial and in-frame only. The sample includes 40,000 to 45,000 clones, roughly 90% seen only once; the top ten take 6.5% to 9%. Sequencing used peripheral blood. The receptors here all came from a man aged 60 to 75 with active COVID-19.

This clone showed up just once. This chain joins TRBV28 and TRBJ1-4, with D tentatively TRBD1 (5 bases). The CDR3 runs to 15 residues. Germline V lookup: CDR1 MDHEN, CDR2 SYDVKM. V gave up 10 bases and J gave up 8 bases, with 23 bases separating them. CDR3 sequence reads: CATTRIGGEREKLFF. Here the CDR3 DNA reads TGTGCCACCACACGAATCGGGGGAGAGCGAGAAAAACTGTTTTTT.

The gene calls are TRBV5-1 and TRBJ2-7; a possible D gene is TRBD2 (6 bases). CDR1 and CDR2 (germline): SGHRS, YFSETQ. The V end lost 4 bases, the J end lost 2 bases, and 16 bases lay between the germline ends. The CDR3 contains 15 residues. CDR3 sequence (DNA): TGCGCCAGCAGCGAAACCGGGACTGCAGCCTACGAGCAGTACTTC. Amino acids: CASSETGTAAYEQYF.

V usage is TRBV28 and J usage is TRBJ2-7; 12 bases agree with TRBD2. The CDR3 runs 19 residues. J lost 0 bases, V lost 5 bases, and 14 bases had no gene match. Germline lookup yields CDR1 MDHEN and CDR2 SYDVKM. The CDR3 DNA follows: TGTGCCAGCAGTGATCTCCCCGGGACTAGCGGGTTTAGCTCCTACGAGCAGTACTTC. As protein: CASSDLPGTSGFSSYEQYF.